Each of the 27 T cell receptor beta chains below was sequenced from the same sample in a study of control samples from healthy donors and cancer patients. Produced via immunoSEQ multiplex PCR; TCRdb's table is partial and in-frame only. The sample lists 150,000 to 200,000 clones, approximately 94% seen once, with just over 1.4% in the top ten. The specimen sequenced was blood. The receptors stem from a young man in good health.

The chain uses TRBV12-3 or TRBV12-4 and TRBJ1-1; a possible D gene is TRBD1 (5 bases). The CDR3 is made up of 12 amino acids. Between the trimmed V and J ends, which lost 5 bases and 11 bases, there was a span of 15 bases. DNA for the CDR3: TGTGCCAGCAGTCCCTCGAAGGGGAACGCTTTCTTT. It specifies CASSPSKGNAFF.

The chain carries TRBV2 and TRBJ2-6, with TRBD1 identical over 8 bases. The junction had 8 bases not matched to a gene; V was cut back by 7 bases and J by 0 bases. CDR1 SNHLY and CDR2 FYNNEI come from the germline V gene. The CDR3 is 17 residues long. This CDR3 is CASIPGTGRSGANVLTF. The DNA for the CDR3 is TGTGCCAGCATCCCCGGGACAGGCCGCTCTGGGGCCAACGTCCTGACTTTC.

The chain employs TRBV4-2 and TRBJ1-1; D perhaps matches TRBD1 (5 bases). The CDR3 length is 14 residues. CDR1 LGHNA and CDR2 YNFKEQ come from the germline V gene. V shed 1 base and J shed 3 bases, with 9 bases lying between them. CDR3 sequence (DNA): TGTGCCAGCAGCCAAGCAGGGCTGTACACTGAAGCTTTCTTT. This encodes CASSQAGLYTEAFF.

This rearrangement joins TRBV2 to TRBJ2-1, with TRBD2 identical over 16 bases. The V gene end was trimmed by 5 bases and the J gene end by 16 bases; junction bases not matched to a gene: 11. The CDR3 runs 15 residues. Per germline, CDR1 SNHLY and CDR2 FYNNEI. The DNA of the CDR3 is TGTGCCAGCAGTCTGGGACTAGCGGGGGGGCCGGCCGGATTCTTC. Translated: CASSLGLAGGPAGFF.

The chain recombines TRBV9 with TRBJ2-3, with D possibly being TRBD2 (6 bases). Trimming pared 3 bases from V and 2 bases from J, leaving 10 bases between. Germline-derived CDR1 and CDR2 are SGDLS and YYNGEE. This CDR3 region has 14 residues. CDR3 sequence: CASSASVDTDTQYF. The CDR3 DNA follows: TGTGCCAGCAGCGCTAGCGTCGACACAGATACGCAGTATTTT.

This clone was observed a single time. The DNA of the CDR3 is TGCAGTGCTAGCGAGGGGAGGGAGCAGTACTTC. Amino acid sequence: CSASEGREQYF. V gene TRBV20-1 combines with J gene TRBJ2-7, with a possible D match to TRBD2 (6 bases). The V gene's germline CDR1 is DFQATT and CDR2 SNEGSKA (reference sequence). The CDR3 has 11 residues. The V end was cut by 3 bases, the J end by 7 bases, with 10 bases between.

The V call is TRBV29-1, the J call TRBJ2-4; D gene uncertain. The germline V and J ends were trimmed by 3 bases and 1 base, with 10 bases remaining between them. The CDR3 totals 14 residues. The germline V gene encodes CDR1 SQVTM and CDR2 ANQGSEA. Written as DNA, the CDR3 is TGCAGCGTTGAGAGGCGGTTGGCCAAAAACATTCAGTACTTC. It codes for CSVERRLAKNIQYF.

The gene calls are TRBV2 and TRBJ1-1, with 8 bases identical to TRBD1. Germline V gives CDR1 SNHLY, CDR2 FYNNEI. CDR3 length equals 14 residues. V was clipped by 6 bases and J by 8 bases; unmatched bases: 11. The CDR3 DNA reads TGTGCCAGCAGATTCGGACAGGGTCTAGGAGAAGCTTTCTTT. This encodes CASRFGQGLGEAFF.

The gene calls are TRBV5-4 and TRBJ1-1; a weak D match, TRBD1 (6 bases). The germline V and J ends were trimmed by 1 base and 3 bases, with 10 bases remaining between them. This CDR3 has 14 residues. In germline, CDR1 is SGHNT, CDR2 YYREEE (reference sequence). This CDR3 is CASSLQGRYTEAFF. CDR3 DNA sequence: TGTGCCAGCAGCTTGCAGGGGAGGTACACTGAAGCTTTCTTT.

The DNA for the CDR3 is TGTGCCACCAGCAGAGGTCATCGGACAGCGCTCTATGGCTACACCTTC. This sequence encodes CATSRGHRTALYGYTF. V is TRBV15 and J is TRBJ1-2, with a weak D call TRBD1 (6 bases). The CDR3 is 16 amino acids. Germline V gene lookup returns CDR1 LNHNV and CDR2 YYDKDF (reference sequence). Between the trimmed V and J ends, which lost 1 base and 4 bases, there was a span of 16 bases. Complete variable domain (other parts from reference TRBV15 and TRBJ1-2): DAMVIQNPRYQVTQFGKPVTLSCSQTLNHNVMYWYQQKSSQAPKLLFHYYDKDFNNEADTPDNFQSRRPNTSFCFLDIRSPGLGDTAMYLCATSRGHRTALYGYTFGSGTRLTVV.

The V call is TRBV7-9, the J call TRBJ2-6, with no clear D. CDR3 length: 14 residues. The V gene lost 8 bases and the J gene lost 4 bases, with 12 bases spanning the gap. CDR1 SEHNR and CDR2 FQNEAQ come from the germline V gene (reference sequence). The CDR3 DNA follows: TGTGCCAGCGTTAGGGTAGTGGGGGCCAACGTCCTGACTTTC. It codes for CASVRVVGANVLTF. The entire variable domain, with the rest obtained from reference TRBV7-9 and TRBJ2-6, is as follows: DTGVSQNPRHKITKRGQNVTFRCDPISEHNRLYWYRQTLGQGPEFLTYFQNEAQLEKSRLLSDRFSAERPKGSFSTLEIQRTEQGDSAMYLCASVRVVGANVLTFGAGSRLTVL.

This clone came up once. The V gene is TRBV5-1, the J gene TRBJ2-7, with unresolved D. Trimming stripped 4 bases from V and 3 bases from J, with 8 bases between. The CDR3 runs 12 residues. Germline V lookup: CDR1 SGHRS, CDR2 YFSETQ. Written as DNA, the CDR3 is TGCGCCAGCAGCCCAGACAACTACGAGCAGTACTTC. Residues: CASSPDNYEQYF. The variable domain in full, with the rest retrieved from reference TRBV5-1 and TRBJ2-7, is KAGVTQTPRYLIKTRGQQVTLSCSPISGHRSVSWYQQTPGQGLQFLFEYFSETQRNKGNFPGRFSGRQFSNSRSEMNVSTLELGDSALYLCASSPDNYEQYFGPGTRLTVT.

V gene TRBV7-2 combines with J gene TRBJ1-3; D perhaps matches TRBD1 (6 bases). V was shortened by 5 bases and J by 4 bases, with 12 bases between the two germline ends. The CDR3 has 14 amino acids. Germline CDR1 reads SGHTA; CDR2 reads FQGNSA. In DNA, the CDR3 is TGTGCCAGCAGCCCGTGGACAGCGGGAAACACCATATATTTT. Amino acids: CASSPWTAGNTIYF.

The chain combines TRBV30 with TRBJ1-5; D gene uncertain. Germline CDR1 reads GTSNPN; CDR2 reads SVGIG (reference sequence). The CDR3 length is 13 residues. V lost 1 base to trimming and J lost 0 bases, with 4 bases between them. The CDR3 nucleotides read TGTGCCTGGAGTGACAGTAGCAATCAGCCCCAGCATTTT. It translates to CAWSDSSNQPQHF.

The chain links TRBV18 to TRBJ2-2; D call uncertain. This CDR3 contains 16 residues. The V and J ends lost 6 bases and 2 bases respectively, with 16 bases between them. The germline gives CDR1 KGHSH, CDR2 LQKENI. The CDR3 region has the DNA TGTGCCAGCTCGCCGACGAGGTTGGGTAACACCGGGGAGCTGTTTTTT. Its protein product is CASSPTRLGNTGELFF.

The chain employs TRBV28 and TRBJ2-3; TRBD1 matches 12 bases. This CDR3 has 17 amino acids. The germline V gene has CDR1 MDHEN and CDR2 SYDVKM. After removal of 5 bases from V and 4 bases from J, the junction contained 10 bases not matched to a gene. Written as DNA, the CDR3 is TGTGCCAGCAGTGATCCTGTGGGGACAGGGGGCGCAGATACGCAGTATTTT. Residues: CASSDPVGTGGADTQYF.

The chain links TRBV6-5 to TRBJ2-5; no clear D. The germline V and J ends were trimmed by 6 bases and 4 bases, with 12 bases remaining between them. The CDR3 runs 13 residues. Per germline, CDR1 MNHEY and CDR2 SVGAGI. This chain's CDR3 is CASRLMGRETQYF. As DNA, the CDR3 is TGTGCCAGCAGACTCATGGGCCGAGAGACCCAGTACTTC.

The gene calls are TRBV6-6 and TRBJ2-4, with D tentatively TRBD1 or TRBD2 (7 bases each). This CDR3 has 13 amino acids. Per germline, CDR1 MNHNY and CDR2 SVGAGI (reference sequence). V lost 9 bases and J 3 bases, leaving 12 bases between the germline ends. The CDR3 DNA is TGTGCCAGTCGGGGGGACAGCAAAAACATTCAGTACTTC. It specifies CASRGDSKNIQYF.

V usage is TRBV10-3 and J usage is TRBJ1-1; maybe TRBD1 (5 bases). The CDR3 consists of 15 residues. V gave up 0 bases and J gave up 2 bases, with 10 bases separating them. Looked up from germline, CDR1 is ENHRY and CDR2 is SYGVKD. The CDR3 region has the DNA TGTGCCATCAGTGAGTCTCGAGGGACTAACACTGAAGCTTTCTTT. The encoded protein is CAISESRGTNTEAFF.

This CDR3 is CASSWEVRREQYF. DNA for the CDR3: TGTGCCAGCAGCTGGGAGGTCCGGCGCGAGCAGTACTTC. V and J are TRBV7-2 and TRBJ2-7; perhaps TRBD2 as D (6 bases). The CDR3 sequence is 13 residues long. Between the trimmed V and J ends, which lost 4 bases and 6 bases, there was a span of 13 bases. CDR1 and CDR2 from the germline V gene are SGHTA and FQGNSA. The full variable domain, with the rest looked up from reference TRBV7-2 and TRBJ2-7, is GAGVSQSPSNKVTEKGKDVELRCDPISGHTALYWYRQSLGQGLEFLIYFQGNSAPDKSGLPSDRFSAERTGGSVSTLTIQRTQQEDSAVYLCASSWEVRREQYFGPGTRLTVT.

The chain has TRBV9 and TRBJ2-5; 7 bases are a match to TRBD2. The CDR3 is made up of 14 amino acids. V lost 4 bases, J lost 5 bases, and 8 bases stayed unmatched. The germline gives CDR1 SGDLS, CDR2 YYNGEE. The CDR3 DNA is TGTGCCAGCAGCCCCGGGGGGAACAGCGAGACCCAGTACTTC. Translation: CASSPGGNSETQYF. The full variable domain, in which reference TRBV9 and TRBJ2-5 provide the parts outside the CDR3, is DSGVTQTPKHLITATGQRVTLRCSPRSGDLSVYWYQQSLDQGLQFLIQYYNGEERAKGNILERFSAQQFPDLHSELNLSSLELGDSALYFCASSPGGNSETQYFGPGTRLLVL.

The chain links TRBV10-1 to TRBJ2-3; 8 nucleotides agree with TRBD1. This CDR3 is built from 15 residues. CDR1 is WNHNN, CDR2 SYGVQD, per germline (reference sequence). V lost 6 bases, J lost 4 bases, and 9 bases stayed unmatched. CDR3 amino acids: CASRAGQGWSDTQYF. CDR3 nucleotide sequence: TGCGCCAGCAGGGCCGGACAGGGTTGGTCAGATACGCAGTATTTT.

This clone is a singleton in its sample. The chain is built from TRBV6-6 and TRBJ2-7; 14 positions match TRBD2. Per germline, CDR1 MNHNY and CDR2 SVGAGI (reference sequence). V shed 6 bases and J 4 bases; nucleotides not matched to a gene: 5. The CDR3 extends over 15 amino acids. Here the CDR3 reads CASSDGTSGSYEQYF. The CDR3 bases are TGTGCCAGCAGCGATGGGACTAGCGGGAGTTACGAGCAGTACTTC.

The rearrangement uses TRBV30 and TRBJ1-2; no reliable D call. The CDR3 covers 13 residues. With 0 bases removed from V and 8 bases from J, the gap between germline ends came to 13 bases. In germline, CDR1 is GTSNPN, CDR2 SVGIG (reference sequence). This CDR3 reads CAWSVWLGGGYTF. The CDR3 region has the DNA TGTGCCTGGAGTGTCTGGCTGGGTGGGGGCTACACCTTC. Full variable domain (remainder filled in from reference TRBV30 and TRBJ1-2): SQTIHQWPATLVQPVGSPLSLECTVEGTSNPNLYWYRQAAGRGLQLLFYSVGIGQISSEVPQNLSASRPQDRQFILSSKKLLLSDSGFYLCAWSVWLGGGYTFGSGTRLTVV.

The chain carries TRBV20-1 and TRBJ2-3; D perhaps matches TRBD1 (6 bases). The germline V and J ends were trimmed by 3 bases and 6 bases, with 7 bases remaining between them. The V gene's germline CDR1 is DFQATT and CDR2 SNEGSKA (reference sequence). The CDR3 covers 11 residues. The CDR3 reads CSASRGDTQYF. For the CDR3, the DNA is TGCAGTGCTAGTAGGGGGGATACGCAGTATTTT.

The chain recombines TRBV5-1 with TRBJ2-7, with 7 bases identical to TRBD1. The CDR3 consists of 16 residues. The V gene end was trimmed by 0 bases and the J gene end by 3 bases; junction bases not matched to a gene: 9. Germline-derived CDR1 and CDR2 are SGHRS and YFSETQ. CDR3 sequence (DNA): TGCGCCAGCAGCTTGGCAGCGACAGGGCGTTACTACGAGCAGTACTTC. This translates into CASSLAATGRYYEQYF.

On this clone itself: The DNA is omitted, as the CDR3 cannot be located on it reliably, and the CDR3 follows TCRdb's listing. The V call is TRBV9, the J call TRBJ1-2. The CDR3 extends over 12 residues, inclusive of both ends. Germline-derived CDR1 and CDR2 are SGDLS and YYNGEE. CDR3 sequence: CASSVGTGSNTF.